Sequencing of this T cell receptor (beta chain) was carried out in a study of cytomegalovirus exposure and HLA in healthy donors. The CDR3 loop spans 16 amino acids. V lost 1 base to trimming and J lost 3 bases, with 13 bases between them. The V gene's germline CDR1 is SGHNT and CDR2 YYREEE (reference sequence). This PCR relied on a set of 60 Vbeta primers and 13 Jbeta primers. Sequencing was performed with immunoSEQ multiplex PCR; in TCRdb, only in-frame clones are kept and a portion is missing. This table has 55,000 to 80,000 clones, approximately 80% appearing once. Sequenced: PBMCs. This chain joins TRBV5-4 and TRBJ2-2; the D gene is possibly TRBD1 (6 bases). The clonotype originates from a woman in her thirties in good health and CMV-seronegative. CDR3 nucleotide sequence: TGTGCCAGCAGCTTGATCGGCAGGGGATACACCGGGGAGCTGTTTTTT. Translated: CASSLIGRGYTGELFF.